What follows describes a single T cell receptor beta chain. The data were taken from a study of blood T cell repertoires in COVID-19. Study details: Acute-phase and convalescent COVID-19 samples originated in the United States, Italy and Spain. Sample material is recorded as cDNA or gDNA derived from T cells, B-cell-depleted T cells, or PBMCs.

The CDR3 has 11 residues. Germline CDR1 LNHDA, CDR2 SQIVND (reference sequence). Trimming took off 6 bases at V and 4 bases at J, with 6 bases between the two ends. Study members were between about 18 and 100 years old and lived in approximately 25 US regions. The data were produced by immunoSEQ multiplex PCR, yet TCRdb's version contains in-frame clones alone and is incomplete. The data contain about 250,000 clones, 70% to 90% of them singletons. The chain combines TRBV19 with TRBJ2-5, with D unresolved. The TCR comes from a man in his forties who had recovered from COVID-19. Sample: PBMCs or T cells enriched from blood (not recorded which). CDR3 region: CASRAGETQYF. DNA of the CDR3: TGTGCCAGTAGAGCCGGAGAGACCCAGTACTTC.